What follows describes a single TCR beta chain. The antigen is undetermined. The sample comes from a study of identical twins. This CDR3 region has 19 residues. V shed 2 bases and J 1 base; nucleotides not matched to a gene: 10. Germline V CDR1 and CDR2: MGHRA, YSYEKL. In TCRdb, the 5' RACE reads were re-called with MiXCR into one record per CDR3 protein. The sample records fewer than 550,000 distinct CDR3 sequences, around an eighth being singletons. General study results and limits: Out-of-frame TCR alpha sharing in monozygotic twins exceeded recombination model predictions.

In addition, the sample was reused for a study of yellow fever vaccine responses in identical twins.

V is TRBV4-1 and J is TRBJ2-5; 13 nucleotides line up with TRBD2. Input material: CD4+ T cells sorted from blood. The receptor was derived from a woman aged 18-29 years in good health. CDR3 residues: CASSQSPTGLAGIQETQYF. CDR3 coding DNA: TGCGCCAGCAGCCAATCCCCGACGGGACTAGCGGGAATCCAAGAGACCCAGTACTTC.